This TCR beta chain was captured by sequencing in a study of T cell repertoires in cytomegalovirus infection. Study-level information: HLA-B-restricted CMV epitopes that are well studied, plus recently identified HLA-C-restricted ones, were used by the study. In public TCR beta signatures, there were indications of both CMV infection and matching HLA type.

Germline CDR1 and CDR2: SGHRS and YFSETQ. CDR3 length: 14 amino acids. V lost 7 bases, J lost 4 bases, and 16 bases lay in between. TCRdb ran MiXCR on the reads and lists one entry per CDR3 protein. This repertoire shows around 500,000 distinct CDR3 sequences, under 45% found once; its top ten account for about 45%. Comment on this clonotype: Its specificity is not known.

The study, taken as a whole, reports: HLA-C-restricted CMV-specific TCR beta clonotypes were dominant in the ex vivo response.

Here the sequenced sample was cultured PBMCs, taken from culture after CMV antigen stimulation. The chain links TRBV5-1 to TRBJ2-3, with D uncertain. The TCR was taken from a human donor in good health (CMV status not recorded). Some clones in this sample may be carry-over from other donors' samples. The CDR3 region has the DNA TGCGCCAGCGGCGACGGGCTAGGTGCAGATACGCAGTATTTT. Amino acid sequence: CASGDGLGADTQYF. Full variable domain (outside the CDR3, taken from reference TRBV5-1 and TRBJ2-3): KAGVTQTPRYLIKTRGQQVTLSCSPISGHRSVSWYQQTPGQGLQFLFEYFSETQRNKGNFPGRFSGRQFSNSRSEMNVSTLELGDSALYLCASGDGLGADTQYFGPGTRLTVL.